This TCR beta chain appears in the sequencing data of a study of shared clonotypes between healthy human individuals. In germline, CDR1 is SGHVS, CDR2 FQNEAQ. V gave up 1 base and J gave up 5 bases, with 5 bases separating them. This CDR3 region has 12 residues. Sequenced by immunoSEQ multiplex PCR; TCRdb stores in-frame clones only, minus some. The data hold some 1,400,000 clones, with 95% to 97% observed a single time. The sequenced material came from naive CD4+ T cells sorted from blood. Subset meaning: CD45RA+ positively selected. The chain joins TRBV7-8 to TRBJ2-5; D remains ambiguous. The TCR comes from a man aged 25-40 years in good health. This CDR3 is CASSLERETQYF. The CDR3 DNA reads as TGTGCCAGCAGCTTAGAACGGGAGACCCAGTACTTC. Full variable domain (outside the CDR3, taken from reference TRBV7-8 and TRBJ2-5): GAGVSQSPRYKVAKRGQDVALRCDPISGHVSLFWYQQALGQGPEFLTYFQNEAQLDKSGLPSDRFFAERPEGSVSTLKIQRTQQEDSAVYLCASSLERETQYFGPGTRLLVL.